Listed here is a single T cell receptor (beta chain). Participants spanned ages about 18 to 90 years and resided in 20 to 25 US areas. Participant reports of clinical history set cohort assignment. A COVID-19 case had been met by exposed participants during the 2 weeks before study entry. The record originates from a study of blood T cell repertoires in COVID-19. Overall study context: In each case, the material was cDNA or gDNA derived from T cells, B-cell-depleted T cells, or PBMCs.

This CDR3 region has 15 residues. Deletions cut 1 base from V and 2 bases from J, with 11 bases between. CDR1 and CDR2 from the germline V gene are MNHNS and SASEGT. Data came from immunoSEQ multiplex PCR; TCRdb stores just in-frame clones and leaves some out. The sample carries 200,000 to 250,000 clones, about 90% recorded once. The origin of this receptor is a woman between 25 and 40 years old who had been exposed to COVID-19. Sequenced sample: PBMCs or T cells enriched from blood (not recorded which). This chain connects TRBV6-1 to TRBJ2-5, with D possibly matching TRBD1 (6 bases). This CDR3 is CASSEEGTLQETQYF. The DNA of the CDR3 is TGTGCCAGCAGTGAAGAGGGGACACTACAAGAGACCCAGTACTTC.